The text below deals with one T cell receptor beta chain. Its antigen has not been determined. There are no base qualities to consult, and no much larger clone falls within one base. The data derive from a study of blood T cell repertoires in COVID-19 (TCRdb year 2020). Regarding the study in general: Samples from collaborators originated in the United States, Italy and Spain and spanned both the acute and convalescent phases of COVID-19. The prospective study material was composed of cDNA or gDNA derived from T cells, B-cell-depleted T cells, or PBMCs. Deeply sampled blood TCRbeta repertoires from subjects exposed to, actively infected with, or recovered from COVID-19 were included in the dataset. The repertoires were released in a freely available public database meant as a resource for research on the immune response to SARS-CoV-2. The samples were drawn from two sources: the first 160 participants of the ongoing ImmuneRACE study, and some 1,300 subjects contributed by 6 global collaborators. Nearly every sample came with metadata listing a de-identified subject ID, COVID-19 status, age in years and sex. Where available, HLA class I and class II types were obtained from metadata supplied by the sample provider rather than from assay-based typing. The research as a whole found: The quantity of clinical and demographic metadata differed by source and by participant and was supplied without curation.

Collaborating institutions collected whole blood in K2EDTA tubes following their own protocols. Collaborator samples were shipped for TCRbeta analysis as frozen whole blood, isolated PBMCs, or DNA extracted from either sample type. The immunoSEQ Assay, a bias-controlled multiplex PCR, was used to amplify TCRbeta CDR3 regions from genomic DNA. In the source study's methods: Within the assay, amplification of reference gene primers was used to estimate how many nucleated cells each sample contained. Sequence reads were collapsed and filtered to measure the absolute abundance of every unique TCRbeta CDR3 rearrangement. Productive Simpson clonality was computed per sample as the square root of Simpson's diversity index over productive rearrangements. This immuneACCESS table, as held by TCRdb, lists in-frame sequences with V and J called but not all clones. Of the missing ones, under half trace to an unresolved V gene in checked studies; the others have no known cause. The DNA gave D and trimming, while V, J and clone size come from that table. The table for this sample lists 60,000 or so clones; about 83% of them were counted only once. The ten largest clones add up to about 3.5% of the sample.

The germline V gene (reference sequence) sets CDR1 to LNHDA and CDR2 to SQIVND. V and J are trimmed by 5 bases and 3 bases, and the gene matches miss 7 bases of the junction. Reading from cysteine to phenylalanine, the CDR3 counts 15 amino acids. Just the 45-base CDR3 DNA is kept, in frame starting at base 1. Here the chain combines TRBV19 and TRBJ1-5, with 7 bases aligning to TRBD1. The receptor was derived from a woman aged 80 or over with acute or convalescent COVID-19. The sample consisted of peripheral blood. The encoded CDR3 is CASSAGTAANQPQHF. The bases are TGTGCCAGTAGTGCCGGGACAGCCGCCAATCAGCCCCAGCATTTT.